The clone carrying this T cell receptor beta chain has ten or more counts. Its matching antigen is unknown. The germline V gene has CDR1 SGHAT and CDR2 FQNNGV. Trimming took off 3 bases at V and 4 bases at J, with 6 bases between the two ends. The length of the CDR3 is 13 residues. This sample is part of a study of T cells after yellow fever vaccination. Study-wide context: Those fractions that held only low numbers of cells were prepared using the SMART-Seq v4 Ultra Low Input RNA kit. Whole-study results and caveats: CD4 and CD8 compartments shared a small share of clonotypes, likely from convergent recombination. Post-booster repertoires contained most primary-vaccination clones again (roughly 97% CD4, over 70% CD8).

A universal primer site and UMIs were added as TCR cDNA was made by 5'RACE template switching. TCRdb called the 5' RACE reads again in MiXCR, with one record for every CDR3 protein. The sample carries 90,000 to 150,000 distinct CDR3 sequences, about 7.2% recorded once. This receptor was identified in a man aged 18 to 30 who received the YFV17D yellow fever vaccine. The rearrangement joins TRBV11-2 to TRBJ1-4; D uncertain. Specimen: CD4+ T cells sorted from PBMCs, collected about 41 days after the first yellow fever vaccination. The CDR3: CASSFSFNEKLFF. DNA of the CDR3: TGTGCCAGCAGCTTCTCTTTTAATGAAAAACTGTTTTTT.